Listed here are 2 T cell receptor beta chains from one sample, sequenced in a study of T cells in Graves' hyperthyroidism and ophthalmopathy. The TCR beta CDR3 regions underwent amplification using RNA transcripts as the source. Primed by the HTBI set, a first-round RT-PCR was run on the TCR CDR3. TCRdb reanalysed the multiplex PCR reads using MiXCR and keeps one entry per CDR3 protein. Of fewer than 700,000 distinct CDR3 sequences in the sample, around 15% are singletons; the top ten hold over 3.5%. The sample comprised blood. All receptors come from a woman in her 30s with Graves' hyperthyroidism.

This chain links TRBV7-2 with TRBJ1-6, with 8 bases lining up with TRBD1. CDR3 length equals 15 residues. With 5 bases clipped from V and 7 bases from J, the junction kept 7 bases outside the gene matches. Germline CDR1 and CDR2: SGHTA and FQGNSA. CDR3 nucleotides: TGTGCCAGCAGCCCAGGGGGCGCAAGGAATTCACCCCTCCACTTT. Translating gives CASSPGGARNSPLHF. Supplemented by reference TRBV7-2 and TRBJ1-6, the full variable domain reads GAGVSQSPSNKVTEKGKDVELRCDPISGHTALYWYRQSLGQGLEFLIYFQGNSAPDKSGLPSDRFSAERTGGSVSTLTIQRTQQEDSAVYLCASSPGGARNSPLHFGNGTRLTVT.

The chain uses TRBV6-2 or TRBV6-3 and TRBJ1-5, with D unresolved. CDR1 and CDR2 (germline): MNHEY, SVGEGT. Trimming left V 5 bases short and J 1 base short, with 15 bases between. The CDR3 contains 16 residues. The CDR3 sequence: CASSPLTVFSNQPQHF. CDR3 bases: TGTGCCAGCAGTCCCCTCACAGTCTTCAGCAATCAGCCCCAGCATTTT.